This T cell receptor (beta chain) was retrieved from a study of CD4+ T cells in melanoma. Generated by immunoSEQ multiplex PCR, the TCRdb table keeps only in-frame clones and is missing some. Among around 110,000 clones listed, around 93% were seen once. The CDR3 contains 13 residues. This receptor was identified in a human donor with melanoma. This chain joins TRBV12-1 and TRBJ2-5; TRBD2 is the table's D call, not checked against the DNA. TRBV12-1 corresponds to a pseudogene. Sequenced: peripheral blood. CDR3 sequence (DNA): TGTGCCAGCAGCAGCGGGGGGGCAGAGACCCAGTACTTC. Amino acids: CASSSGGAETQYF.